This TCR beta chain was documented in a study of chronic HIV infection and antiretroviral therapy. From the 5' RACE reads, TCRdb called clonotypes with MiXCR, one entry per CDR3 protein. The table has around 31,000 distinct CDR3 sequences, more than 7.5% seen once. This clonotype has a count of ten or more. In germline, CDR1 is KGHSH, CDR2 LQKENI. The ends were cut back, 3 bases at V and 2 bases at J, with 10 bases in the middle. The CDR3 sequence is 14 residues long. Sample: peripheral blood. This receptor was identified in an adult who had HIV and had not received antiretroviral therapy, or was an uninfected healthy control (not recorded which). This chain uses TRBV18 with TRBJ2-5, with D possibly TRBD2 on 5 matching bases. This CDR3 is CASSPLPGQETQYF. CDR3 nucleotide sequence: TGTGCCAGCTCACCCCTCCCGGGGCAAGAGACCCAGTACTTC.